The sequence of this TCR beta chain was determined in a study of identical twins. This clonotype was seen repeatedly, ten times or more. The CDR3 runs 14 residues. The germline V gene has CDR1 MNHEY and CDR2 SVGAGI. V was pared by 5 bases and J by 3 bases, with 14 bases between. Using its own MiXCR run on the 5' RACE reads, TCRdb lists one record per CDR3 protein. The sample includes some 97,000 distinct CDR3 sequences, under 7% of them seen just once. This sequence was found in a woman aged 45-65 years in good health. The V gene is TRBV6-5, the J gene TRBJ2-7; possibly TRBD1 or TRBD2 for D (5 bases each). Source material: memory T cells sorted from blood. The CDR3 sequence: CASSDNSGGYEQYF. CDR3 in DNA: TGTGCCAGCAGTGATAACTCTGGGGGCTACGAGCAGTACTTC.